These T cell receptor beta chains were read from a single sample in a study of T cell repertoires in cytomegalovirus infection. For these receptors, no antigen is known. A single record per CDR3 protein comes from TCRdb applying MiXCR to the reads. The sample carries approximately 220,000 distinct CDR3 sequences, approximately 38% recorded once. The specimen was CD8+ T cells from cultured PBMCs, collected from culture after CMV antigen stimulation. These receptors all come from a human donor in good health (CMV status not recorded). Some clones in this sample may be carry-over from other donors' samples. Both conserved end residues are part of each CDR3. A D gene is named only where the DNA matches it firmly. Expanded clones get a size class; other rows say once, few or many, or leave the size out.

j_call clone_size d_call cdr3_length v_call cdr3_aa cdr3_nt
TRBJ2-3 - - 14 TRBV6-5 CASRGLSTTDTQYF TGTGCCAGCAGGGGGCTTTCGACCACAGATACGCAGTATTTT
TRBJ2-3 - - 16 TRBV10-3 CAISESGPGMGDTQYF TGTGCCATCAGTGAGTCAGGGCCGGGGATGGGAGATACGCAGTATTTT
TRBJ1-2 - - 13 TRBV7-6 CASSSRGRDGYTF TGTGCCAGCAGCTCAAGGGGCAGGGATGGCTACACCTTC
TRBJ2-7 many - 15 TRBV7-8 CASSLAVPGVDEQYF TGTGCCAGCAGCTTAGCGGTACCGGGGGTGGACGAGCAGTACTTC
TRBJ1-6 few TRBD1 16 TRBV7-8 CASSARQGLGDSPLHF TGTGCCAGCAGCGCGAGACAGGGCCTGGGAGATTCACCCCTCCACTTT
TRBJ2-1 - - 16 TRBV29-1 CSVEGNFGAAYNEQFF TGCAGCGTTGAAGGTAATTTTGGGGCAGCCTACAATGAGCAGTTCTTC
TRBJ2-2 few - 14 TRBV27 CASRRGLGTGELFF TGTGCCAGCAGGCGGGGCCTGGGCACCGGGGAGCTGTTTTTT
TRBJ2-7 - TRBD1 15 TRBV7-9 CASSLASGTGYEQYF TGTGCCAGCAGCTTAGCATCCGGGACAGGGTACGAGCAGTACTTC
TRBJ2-2 - - 13 TRBV7-6 CASSSARRGELFF TGTGCCAGCAGCTCCGCACGGCGCGGGGAGCTGTTTTTT
TRBJ1-3 many - 15 TRBV7-8 CASSLWGNSGNTIYF TGTGCCAGCAGCTTGTGGGGGAACTCTGGAAACACCATATATTTT
TRBJ2-3 few - 12 TRBV11-2 CASSVITDTQYF TGTGCCAGCAGCGTAATCACAGATACGCAGTATTTT
TRBJ2-1 - - 12 TRBV19 CASSIRPNEQFF TGTGCCAGTAGTATAAGGCCCAATGAGCAGTTCTTC
TRBJ2-1 many TRBD1 15 TRBV12-3/TRBV12-4 CASSLTGGRYNEQFF TGTGCCAGCAGTTTAACAGGGGGGCGTTACAATGAGCAGTTCTTC
TRBJ2-4 - TRBD2 15 TRBV5-3 CASSPGGTPKNIQYF TGTGCCAGCAGCCCGGGGGGGACTCCCAAAAACATTCAGTACTTC
TRBJ1-2 - - 16 TRBV4-2 CASSQSGQGEGYGYTF TGTGCCAGCAGCCAATCCGGCCAGGGTGAAGGATATGGCTACACCTTC
TRBJ2-5 few - 13 TRBV6-2/TRBV6-3 CASSVTDQETQYF TGTGCCAGCAGTGTGACAGACCAAGAGACCCAGTACTTC
TRBJ1-1 few - 13 TRBV7-2 CASSSVGGGGPFF TGTGCCAGCAGCTCCGTAGGAGGAGGGGGGCCTTTCTTT
TRBJ1-5 few - 14 TRBV27 CASSQSYSNQPQHF TGTGCCAGCAGCCAGTCCTATAGCAATCAGCCCCAGCATTTT
TRBJ2-1 few - 14 TRBV28 CASSLLAGIGEQFF TGTGCCAGCAGTCTCCTAGCTGGGATTGGTGAGCAGTTCTTC
TRBJ2-3 once - 16 TRBV27 CASSLTIRTYTDTQYF TGTGCCAGCAGTTTAACCATCCGGACATACACAGATACGCAGTATTTT
TRBJ1-5 - - 14 TRBV12-3/TRBV12-4 CASSLAASNQPQHF TGTGCCAGCAGTTTAGCAGCCAGCAATCAGCCCCAGCATTTT
TRBJ2-2 - - 14 TRBV7-2 CASSVPWDTGELFF TGTGCCAGCAGCGTACCCTGGGACACCGGGGAGCTGTTTTTT
TRBJ1-1 few TRBD1 15 TRBV19 CASSARGQKNTEAFF TGTGCCAGTAGTGCCCGGGGACAGAAGAACACTGAAGCTTTCTTT
TRBJ2-7 - - 16 TRBV27 CASSLRAEKSSYEQYF TGTGCCAGCAGCCTAAGGGCGGAGAAGAGCTCCTACGAGCAGTACTTC
TRBJ2-7 - TRBD1 12 TRBV29-1 CSVGGQGGEQYF TGCAGCGTTGGGGGACAGGGAGGCGAGCAGTACTTC
TRBJ2-7 few - 16 TRBV11-2 CASSSRWQGGTYEQYF TGTGCCAGCAGCTCTCGTTGGCAGGGGGGTACCTACGAGCAGTACTTC
TRBJ2-1 once - 13 TRBV27 CASSWDGAHEQFF TGTGCCAGCAGTTGGGACGGGGCACATGAGCAGTTCTTC
TRBJ2-7 - TRBD2 16 TRBV5-3 CASSTLSSGLSYEQYF TGTGCCAGCAGCACGCTATCTAGCGGGTTGTCCTACGAGCAGTACTTC
TRBJ2-2 - TRBD2 17 TRBV7-3 CASSPDTSGRFTGELFF TGTGCCAGCAGCCCAGATACTAGCGGGAGGTTCACCGGGGAGCTGTTTTTT
TRBJ2-7 - TRBD1 16 TRBV27 CASSISGQGISYEQYF TGTGCCAGCAGTATATCGGGACAGGGAATTTCCTACGAGCAGTACTTC
TRBJ2-2 few - 15 TRBV7-9 CASSADSPGTGELFF TGTGCCAGCAGCGCGGACTCCCCGGGAACCGGGGAGCTGTTTTTT
TRBJ1-1 - - 16 TRBV15 CATSQNPVTAGTEAFF TGTGCCACCAGCCAGAACCCGGTCACGGCGGGCACTGAAGCTTTCTTT
TRBJ2-7 - TRBD1 16 TRBV7-6 CASSLVETGNSYEQYF TGTGCCAGCAGCTTAGTGGAGACAGGGAACTCCTACGAGCAGTACTTC
TRBJ2-2 - TRBD1 14 TRBV29-1 CSAGTGENTGELFF TGCAGCGCCGGGACAGGGGAAAACACCGGGGAGCTGTTTTTT
TRBJ2-1 few TRBD1 13 TRBV10-3 CAIMVDRTNEQFF TGTGCCATCATGGTGGACAGGACGAATGAGCAGTTCTTC